These 24 T cell receptor beta chains came from one sample sequenced in a study of regulatory T cells in long-lasting Graves disease. Time point reported: persistent/refractory GD, antithyroid drugs over 5 years with positive TRAb. The authors made the TCR library using RNA they extracted from PBMCs. Libraries of TCR beta came from iRepertoire HTBI primers plus Arm-PCR of CDR3 regions. Each CDR3 protein gets one entry after TCRdb re-called the multiplex PCR reads with MiXCR. The top ten clones hold roughly 20% of a sample with approximately 380,000 distinct CDR3 sequences, roughly 20% of them seen once. Sequencing was performed on peripheral blood mononuclear cells (PBMCs), taken when the disease was refractory, from a patient treated with antithyroid drugs. These receptors were obtained from a female donor with Graves disease.

The chain joins TRBV11-2 to TRBJ2-5; 7 bases map to TRBD1. Trimming at V came to 5 bases and at J to 5 bases, leaving 14 bases not matched to a gene. Germline CDR1 and CDR2: SGHAT and FQNNGV. The CDR3 has 16 residues. The CDR3 protein is CASSKEGTAYLETQYF. In DNA, the CDR3 is TGTGCCAGCAGCAAAGAGGGGACAGCATATTTGGAGACCCAGTACTTC.

The V and J genes are TRBV20-1 and TRBJ2-7; 7 bases map to TRBD2. Germline CDR1 and CDR2: DFQATT and SNEGSKA (reference sequence). CDR3 length: 15 residues. Unmatched junction bases numbered 5, after V lost 0 bases and J lost 0 bases. This chain's CDR3 is CSARDPRESSYEQYF. For the CDR3, the DNA is TGCAGTGCTAGAGATCCGCGGGAGAGCTCCTACGAGCAGTACTTC.

In this sample, this clonotype turned up a few times. The genes are TRBV7-2 and TRBJ2-1; 7 nucleotides match TRBD2. Germline trimming cut 6 bases from V and 5 bases from J; bases unmatched to any gene: 19. Germline values: CDR1 SGHTA, CDR2 FQGNSA. CDR3 length: 18 residues. The CDR3 protein is CASSPYSGYSTINNEQFF. The CDR3 DNA follows: TGTGCCAGCAGTCCCTATAGCGGGTACTCAACTATAAACAATGAGCAGTTCTTC.

V and J are TRBV19 and TRBJ2-4; D is perhaps TRBD1 or TRBD2 (5 bases each). Trimming took off 5 bases at V and 8 bases at J, with 19 bases between the two ends. Germline lookup yields CDR1 LNHDA and CDR2 SQIVND (reference sequence). The CDR3 extends over 15 amino acids. The CDR3 protein is CASSARGPMEHIQYF. The DNA for the CDR3 is TGTGCCAGTAGTGCCCGGGGCCCAATGGAGCACATTCAGTACTTC.

This clonotype has ten or more counts. The chain employs TRBV12-5 and TRBJ1-5; 8 bases are a match to TRBD1. This CDR3 region has 16 residues. The germline V gene encodes CDR1 LGHNT and CDR2 FRNRAP. Trimming removed 5 bases from V and 5 bases from J; junction bases left unmatched: 11. CDR3 sequence reads: CASGPHSGTGDQPQHF. CDR3 nucleotides: TGTGCTAGTGGTCCCCACTCCGGGACAGGAGATCAGCCCCAGCATTTT.

There are a few counts of this clonotype. The chain uses TRBV3-1 and TRBJ1-3, with no clear D. From germline, CDR1 is LGHDT and CDR2 YNNKEL (reference sequence). V was trimmed by 2 bases and J by 2 bases, leaving 10 bases between them. The CDR3 loop spans 15 amino acids. The CDR3 nucleotides read TGTGCCAGCAGCCAAACGTCAGGTCCTGGAAACACCATATATTTT. This codes for CASSQTSGPGNTIYF.

This sequence joins TRBV25-1 and TRBJ1-5; D unclear. V lost 2 bases and J lost 0, with 5 bases in between. The CDR3 is 14 residues long. Germline V lookup: CDR1 MGHDK, CDR2 SYGVNS. CDR3 sequence (DNA): TGTGCCAGCAGTGAACAGTCTAGCAATCAGCCCCAGCATTTT. This gives the protein CASSEQSSNQPQHF.

The chain is built from TRBV5-5 and TRBJ1-1, with D perhaps matching TRBD1 (6 bases). The CDR3 totals 13 residues. Trimming took 3 bases from V and 5 from J, leaving 11 bases between them. In germline, CDR1 is SGHKS, CDR2 YYEKEE (reference sequence). CDR3 in amino acids: CASSWSGQTEAFF. In DNA, the CDR3 is TGTGCCAGCAGCTGGAGCGGACAGACTGAAGCTTTCTTT.

This clonotype was seen more than once but under ten times. The chain recombines TRBV6-1 with TRBJ2-5; no firm D call. With 6 bases removed from V and 7 bases from J, the gap between germline ends came to 18 bases. The CDR3 covers 14 residues. The germline V gene has CDR1 MNHNS and CDR2 SASEGT. CDR3 DNA: TGTGCCAGCAGGAGCCCCCCCCTAACGGGGACCCAGTACTTC. Translation: CASRSPPLTGTQYF.

The table lists this clonotype with many counts. V and J are TRBV28 and TRBJ1-6, with TRBD1 identical over 7 bases. The J segment lost 6 bases and the V segment lost 7 bases, leaving 9 bases of the junction unmatched. From germline, CDR1 is MDHEN and CDR2 SYDVKM. The CDR3 spans 15 residues. The CDR3 reads CASTPGQLLNSPLHF. CDR3 DNA sequence: TGTGCCAGCACGCCGGGACAGCTTCTTAATTCACCCCTCCACTTT.

This clonotype came up a few times. The chain joins TRBV6-2 or TRBV6-3 to TRBJ2-5, with TRBD1 as a possible D gene (6 bases). The CDR3 loop spans 16 amino acids. The germline V gene has CDR1 MNHEY and CDR2 SVGEGT. V lost 5 bases and J 0 bases, leaving 16 bases between the germline ends. In nucleotides, the CDR3 is TGTGCCAGCAGTACTCACTTACGGACAGACCAAGAGACCCAGTACTTC. The encoded protein is CASSTHLRTDQETQYF.

A few counts support this clonotype. Given a much more abundant clone one base away, this may be a read error. The rearrangement uses TRBV2 and TRBJ1-5; a possible D gene is TRBD1 (6 bases). Trimming stripped 0 bases from V and 7 bases from J, with 10 bases between. The CDR3 contains 14 residues. Germline V gives CDR1 SNHLY, CDR2 FYNNEI. CDR3 amino acids: CASSEAGGRQPQHF. The CDR3 DNA reads TGTGCCAGCAGTGAAGCGGGGGGCCGACAGCCCCAGCATTTT.

V and J are TRBV6-1 and TRBJ2-4; D is perhaps TRBD2 (6 bases). The germline gives CDR1 MNHNS, CDR2 SASEGT. V lost 8 bases and J lost 5, with 10 bases in between. This CDR3 has 12 residues. CDR3 in amino acids: CASRGLQNIQYF. The CDR3 DNA reads as TGTGCCAGCCGGGGACTCCAAAACATTCAGTACTTC.

This clonotype was observed a few times. One base away lies a much larger clone, so this may be a sequencing read error. The chain employs TRBV27 and TRBJ2-5; D gene uncertain. The CDR3 is 11 residues long. CDR1 is MNHEY and CDR2 is SMNVEV in the germline V gene (reference sequence). The V and J ends lost 3 bases and 5 bases respectively, with 4 bases between them. The CDR3 DNA is TGTGCCAGCAGTTTCAATGAGACCCAGTACTTC. It encodes CASSFNETQYF.

This clonotype was seen many times. The V and J genes are TRBV6-2 or TRBV6-3 and TRBJ2-7, with D possibly TRBD2 on 7 matching bases. Trimming cost V 4 bases and J 4 bases, with 17 bases left between them. This CDR3 has 15 amino acids. The germline gives CDR1 MNHEY, CDR2 SVGEGT. The CDR3, as DNA: TGTGCCAGCAGTTCAGGGAGGGGGTTACTTTACGAGCAGTACTTC. It codes for CASSSGRGLLYEQYF.

A few counts support this clonotype. The V call is TRBV7-9, the J call TRBJ2-7; D is unclear. Germline V CDR1 and CDR2: SEHNR, FQNEAQ (reference sequence). Trimming stripped 5 bases from V and 5 bases from J, with 10 bases between. CDR3 size: 12 residues. Here the CDR3 reads CASSGARNEQYF. CDR3 in DNA: TGTGCCAGCAGCGGAGCAAGGAACGAGCAGTACTTC.

This clonotype was observed a few times. The CDR3 sequence is CASSETRRASPLHF. The CDR3 DNA follows: TGCGCCAGCAGTGAGACAAGGAGGGCTTCACCCCTCCACTTT. The V and J genes are TRBV10-2 and TRBJ1-6; no reliable D call. Germline CDR1 and CDR2: WSHSY and SAAADI. The ends were cut back, 2 bases at V and 9 bases at J, with 11 bases in the middle. The CDR3 contains 14 residues.

This clonotype was detected ten times or more. The chain recombines TRBV30 with TRBJ2-4, with a tentative D call TRBD2 (6 bases). The CDR3 consists of 14 residues. The germline CDR1 and CDR2 sequences are GTSNPN and SVGIG (reference sequence). Trimming removed 0 bases from V and 7 bases from J, with 13 bases in between. The CDR3 protein is CAWSVAGSKNIQYF. The DNA of the CDR3 is TGTGCCTGGAGTGTTGCCGGGAGTAAGAACATTCAGTACTTC.

Details on this clonotype: A much larger clone lies a single base off, so this may be a read error. This sequence joins TRBV6-5 and TRBJ2-2; unclear D gene. There are 13 residues in the CDR3. Germline CDR1 and CDR2: MNHEY and SVGAGI. The CDR3 sequence is CARSYSVNGELFF. The DNA of the CDR3 is TGTGCCAGAAGTTACTCGGTCAACGGGGAGCTGTTTTTT.

In this sample, this clonotype turned up once. CDR3 amino acids: CASSLAALNTEAFF. The DNA for the CDR3 is TGTGCCAGCAGCTTAGCTGCGTTGAACACTGAAGCTTTCTTT. The chain uses TRBV7-9 and TRBJ1-1; D uncertain. Trimming left V 0 bases short and J 0 bases short, with 5 bases between. CDR1 is SEHNR and CDR2 is FQNEAQ in the germline V gene (reference sequence). The CDR3 contains 14 residues.

This chain uses TRBV3-1 with TRBJ2-7, with TRBD1 as a possible D gene (5 bases). The CDR3 contains 15 residues. Germline loops: CDR1 LGHDT, CDR2 YNNKEL (reference sequence). Trimming cost V 5 bases and J 0 bases, with 14 bases left between them. The CDR3 DNA sequence: TGTGCCAGCAGCGAAACGGACAAAAGCTCCTACGAGCAGTACTTC. Translating it yields CASSETDKSSYEQYF.

This rearrangement joins TRBV19 to TRBJ1-1; D unresolved. V was pared by 3 bases and J by 2 bases, with 7 bases between. Per germline, CDR1 LNHDA and CDR2 SQIVND (reference sequence). The CDR3 contains 13 residues. DNA of the CDR3: TGTGCCAGTAGTATTGCCGTAAACACTGAAGCTTTCTTT. Translating it yields CASSIAVNTEAFF.

This clonotype was recorded many times. The rearrangement joins TRBV30 to TRBJ2-7, with a tentative D call TRBD2 (6 bases). CDR3 size: 15 residues. Trimming cost V 0 bases and J 7 bases, with 19 bases left between them. Germline V lookup: CDR1 GTSNPN, CDR2 SVGIG (reference sequence). The CDR3 bases are TGTGCCTGGAGTGTACTTGTGGGAGGAACGGGGGAGCAGTACTTC. It codes for CAWSVLVGGTGEQYF.

The chain recombines TRBV7-9 with TRBJ1-2; TRBD1 aligns across 8 bases. CDR1 is SEHNR and CDR2 is FQNEAQ in the germline V gene (reference sequence). The CDR3 is made up of 14 amino acids. J lost 2 bases, V lost 5 bases, and 4 bases had no gene match. Here the CDR3 DNA reads TGTGCCAGCAGCCCTCGGACAGGGAACTATGGCTACACCTTC. As protein: CASSPRTGNYGYTF.